This T cell receptor (beta chain) was recovered during a study of blood T cells in healthy people across ages. The CDR3 consists of 16 residues. V was clipped by 7 bases and J by 2 bases, with 20 bases between them. CDR1 and CDR2 (germline): MDHEN, SYDVKM. Study outcomes and limitations: Calculation of diversity from one million T cells yielded estimates considered to be underestimates. Nothing was known about donor CMV status, and this possibly confounded expanded clonotype changes.

Notes on this clonotype: Its antigen is undetermined.

Together with a sample-barcoded 5' primer, a J-beta primer mix was included in a second PCR lasting about 6 to 11 cycles. TCRdb re-called the 5' RACE reads through MiXCR, storing one row per CDR3 protein. The sample comprises about 1.8 million distinct CDR3 sequences, 49% of which are singletons, and less than 2.5% rests with the top ten. This chain links TRBV28 with TRBJ2-5; tentatively, D is TRBD1 or TRBD2 (5 bases each). Material: blood. The TCR originated in a woman aged 40 to 50 in good health. The CDR3: CASTHSFLGRQETQYF. DNA of the CDR3: TGTGCCAGCACCCACAGTTTCTTGGGACGACAAGAGACCCAGTACTTC.